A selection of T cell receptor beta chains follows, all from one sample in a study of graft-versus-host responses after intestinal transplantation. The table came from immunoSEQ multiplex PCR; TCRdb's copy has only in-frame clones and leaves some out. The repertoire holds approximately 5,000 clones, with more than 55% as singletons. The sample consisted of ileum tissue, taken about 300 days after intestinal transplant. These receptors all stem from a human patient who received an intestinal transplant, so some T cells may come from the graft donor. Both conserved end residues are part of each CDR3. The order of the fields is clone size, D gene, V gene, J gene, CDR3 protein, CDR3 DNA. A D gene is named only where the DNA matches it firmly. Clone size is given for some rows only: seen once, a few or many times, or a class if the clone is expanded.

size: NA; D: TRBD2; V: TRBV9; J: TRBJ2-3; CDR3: CASSVLAGGRTDTQYF; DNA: TGTGCCAGCAGCGTCCTAGCGGGAGGGCGCACAGATACGCAGTATTTT
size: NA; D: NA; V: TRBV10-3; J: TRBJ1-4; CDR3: CAIKGHSNNEKLFF; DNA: TGTGCCATCAAAGGGCACTCAAACAATGAAAAACTGTTTTTT
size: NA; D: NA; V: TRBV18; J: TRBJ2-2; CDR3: CASSPFQNVNTGELFF; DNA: TGTGCCAGCTCACCTTTCCAGAATGTGAACACCGGGGAGCTGTTTTTT
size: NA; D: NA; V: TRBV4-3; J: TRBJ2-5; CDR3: CASSIRDGEETQYF; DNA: TGCGCCAGCAGCATCCGGGACGGAGAAGAGACCCAGTACTTC
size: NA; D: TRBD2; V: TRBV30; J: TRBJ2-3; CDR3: CASARTSGTDTQYF; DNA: TGTGCCTCCGCCCGGACTAGCGGAACAGATACGCAGTATTTT
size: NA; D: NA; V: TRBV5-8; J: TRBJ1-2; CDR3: CASSLAGVYGNGYTF; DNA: TGTGCCAGCAGCTTGGCAGGGGTTTATGGAAATGGCTACACCTTC
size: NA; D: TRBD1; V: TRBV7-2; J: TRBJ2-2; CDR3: CASTKPGQGAGELFF; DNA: TGTGCCAGCACCAAGCCGGGACAGGGGGCAGGGGAGCTGTTTTTT
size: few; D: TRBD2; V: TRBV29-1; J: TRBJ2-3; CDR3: CSVGSGSGTVDTQYF; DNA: TGCAGCGTTGGTAGTGGTAGCGGGACGGTAGATACGCAGTATTTT
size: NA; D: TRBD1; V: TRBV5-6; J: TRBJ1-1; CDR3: CASSSPTGMNTEAFF; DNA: TGTGCCAGCAGCTCTCCGACAGGGATGAACACTGAAGCTTTCTTT
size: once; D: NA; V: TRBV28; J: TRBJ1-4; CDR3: CASSFQGGDEKLFF; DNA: TGTGCCAGCAGTTTTCAGGGAGGAGATGAAAAACTGTTTTTT
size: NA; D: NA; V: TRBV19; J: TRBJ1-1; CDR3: CASSISMNTEAFF; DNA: TGTGCCAGTAGTATTAGCATGAACACTGAAGCTTTCTTT
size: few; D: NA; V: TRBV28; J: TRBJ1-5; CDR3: CASNSRGLPQHF; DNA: TGTGCCAGCAACTCAAGGGGACTGCCCCAGCATTTT
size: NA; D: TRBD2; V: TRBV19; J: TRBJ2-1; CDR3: CASSIDFSGNSYNEQFF; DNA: TGTGCCAGTAGTATAGATTTTAGCGGGAACTCCTACAATGAGCAGTTCTTC
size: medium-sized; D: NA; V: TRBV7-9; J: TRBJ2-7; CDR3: CASSLAGQLEQYF; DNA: TGTGCCAGCAGCTTAGCTGGGCAACTCGAGCAGTACTTC
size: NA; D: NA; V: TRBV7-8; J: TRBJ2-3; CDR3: CASSAGGRTDTQYF; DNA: TGTGCCAGCAGCGCCGGGGGGCGCACAGATACGCAGTATTTT
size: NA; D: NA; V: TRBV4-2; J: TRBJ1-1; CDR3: CASSPGGVRAFF; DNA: TGTGCCAGCAGCCCCGGAGGGGTGAGAGCTTTCTTT
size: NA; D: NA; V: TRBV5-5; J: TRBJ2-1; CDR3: CASSSQAGSYNEQFF; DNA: TGTGCCAGCAGCTCTCAGGCCGGCTCCTACAATGAGCAGTTCTTC
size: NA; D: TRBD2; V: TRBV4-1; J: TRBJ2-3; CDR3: CASSQDGAGGGTDTQYF; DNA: TGCGCCAGCAGCCAAGATGGGGCGGGAGGAGGGACAGATACGCAGTATTTT
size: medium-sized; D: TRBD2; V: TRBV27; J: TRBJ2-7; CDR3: CASSLLAGLDEQYF; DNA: TGTGCCAGCAGTTTACTAGCGGGATTGGACGAGCAGTACTTC
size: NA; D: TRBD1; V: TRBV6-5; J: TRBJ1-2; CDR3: CASSTRTGHFYGYTF; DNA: TGTGCCAGCAGTACTCGGACAGGGCATTTCTATGGCTACACCTTC
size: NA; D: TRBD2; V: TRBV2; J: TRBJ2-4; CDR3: CASSEGLAAAVAKNIQYF; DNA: TGTGCCAGCAGTGAGGGACTAGCGGCCGCTGTAGCCAAAAACATTCAGTACTTC
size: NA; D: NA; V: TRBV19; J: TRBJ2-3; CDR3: CASTYRGGATDTQYF; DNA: TGTGCCAGTACCTATAGAGGGGGAGCTACAGATACGCAGTATTTT
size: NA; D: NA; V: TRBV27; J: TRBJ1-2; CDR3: CASSSLGMKANYGYTF; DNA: TGTGCCAGCAGTTCCTTGGGTATGAAAGCTAACTATGGCTACACCTTC
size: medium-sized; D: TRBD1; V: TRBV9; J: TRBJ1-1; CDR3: CASSIGQGGNTEAFF; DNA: TGTGCCAGCAGCATCGGACAGGGAGGGAACACTGAAGCTTTCTTT
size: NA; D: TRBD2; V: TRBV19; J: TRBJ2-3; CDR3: CASSMTSGRQDTQYF; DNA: TGTGCCAGTAGTATGACTAGCGGGAGGCAAGATACGCAGTATTTT
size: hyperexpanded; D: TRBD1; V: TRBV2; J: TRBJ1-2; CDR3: CARGQEEYYGYTF; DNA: TGTGCCAGGGGACAGGAAGAGTACTATGGCTACACCTTC
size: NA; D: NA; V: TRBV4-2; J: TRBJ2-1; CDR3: CASSQDELEGYNEQFF; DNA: TGTGCCAGCAGCCAAGATGAACTAGAGGGCTACAATGAGCAGTTCTTC
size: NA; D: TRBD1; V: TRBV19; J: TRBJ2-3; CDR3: CASTNTDRGTDTQYF; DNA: TGTGCCAGTACTAATACCGACAGGGGAACAGATACGCAGTATTTT
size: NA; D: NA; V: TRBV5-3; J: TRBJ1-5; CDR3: CARSLASSYKSAPAF; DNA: TGTGCCAGAAGCTTGGCGTCCAGCTACAAATCAGCCCCAGCATTT
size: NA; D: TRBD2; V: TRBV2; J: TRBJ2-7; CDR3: CASSSPTSGRSYEQYF; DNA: TGTGCCAGCAGTTCACCTACCAGCGGGAGAAGTTACGAGCAGTACTTC
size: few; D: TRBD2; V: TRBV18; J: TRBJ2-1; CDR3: CASSRETSVSYNEQFF; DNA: TGTGCCAGCTCGCGTGAGACTAGCGTCTCCTACAATGAGCAGTTCTTC
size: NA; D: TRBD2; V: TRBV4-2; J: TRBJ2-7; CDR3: CASSQDFPGLAVSSYEQYF; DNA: TGTGCCAGCAGCCAAGATTTTCCGGGACTAGCGGTCAGCTCCTACGAGCAGTACTTC
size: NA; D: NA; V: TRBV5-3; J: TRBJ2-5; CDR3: CARSFSEQGPIQETQYF; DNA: TGTGCCAGAAGCTTCTCGGAACAGGGACCTATTCAAGAGACCCAGTACTTC
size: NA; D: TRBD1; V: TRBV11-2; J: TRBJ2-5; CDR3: CASSARGKGETQYF; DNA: TGTGCCAGCAGCGCCAGGGGGAAAGGGGAGACCCAGTACTTC
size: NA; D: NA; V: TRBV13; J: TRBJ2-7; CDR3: CAWGLSSYEQYF; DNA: TGTGCCTGGGGACTTTCGTCCTACGAGCAGTACTTC
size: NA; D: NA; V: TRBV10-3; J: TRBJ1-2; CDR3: CAIRTSNYGYTF; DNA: TGTGCCATCAGGACCTCAAACTATGGCTACACCTTC
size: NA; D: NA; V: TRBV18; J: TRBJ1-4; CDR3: CASSPTTTNEKLFF; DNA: TGTGCCAGCTCACCGACAACAACTAATGAAAAACTGTTTTTT
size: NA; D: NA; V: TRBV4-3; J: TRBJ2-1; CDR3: CASSQGGVGSPSNEQFF; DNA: TGCGCCAGCAGCCAAGGGGGCGTGGGGTCTCCTTCTAATGAGCAGTTCTTC
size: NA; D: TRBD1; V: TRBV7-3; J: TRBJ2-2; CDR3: CASSWGTGETGELFF; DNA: TGTGCCAGCAGCTGGGGGACAGGGGAAACCGGGGAGCTGTTTTTT
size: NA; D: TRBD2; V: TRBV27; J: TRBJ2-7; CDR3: CASSLSISGSQYEQYF; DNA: TGTGCCAGCAGTTTGAGTATTAGCGGGAGCCAGTACGAGCAGTACTTC
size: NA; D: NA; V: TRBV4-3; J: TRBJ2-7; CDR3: CASSQDLFSYEQYF; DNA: TGCGCCAGCAGCCAAGACCTCTTTTCCTACGAGCAGTACTTC
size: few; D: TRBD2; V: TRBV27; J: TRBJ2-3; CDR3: CASSSLAGGGDTQYF; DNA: TGTGCCAGCAGTTCACTAGCGGGAGGGGGGGATACGCAGTATTTT
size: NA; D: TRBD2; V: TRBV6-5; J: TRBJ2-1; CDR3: CASSELAGDNEQFF; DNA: TGTGCCAGCAGTGAACTAGCGGGAGACAATGAGCAGTTCTTC
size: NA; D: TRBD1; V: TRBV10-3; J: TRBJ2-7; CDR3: CAISEPGQGADEQYF; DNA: TGTGCCATCAGTGAGCCCGGACAGGGGGCCGACGAGCAGTACTTC
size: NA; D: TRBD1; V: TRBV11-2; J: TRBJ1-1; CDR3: CASSALGQDYTEAFF; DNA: TGTGCCAGCAGCGCATTGGGACAGGACTACACTGAAGCTTTCTTT
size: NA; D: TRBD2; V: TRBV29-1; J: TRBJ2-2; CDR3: CSVGSGTNTGELFF; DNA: TGCAGCGTAGGTAGCGGGACGAACACCGGGGAGCTGTTTTTT
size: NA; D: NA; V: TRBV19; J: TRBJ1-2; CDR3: CASSIGTRSTNYGYTF; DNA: TGTGCCAGTAGTATAGGGACTCGGAGTACTAACTATGGCTACACCTTC
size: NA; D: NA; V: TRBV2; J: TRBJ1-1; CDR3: CASSEGPREAFF; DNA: TGTGCCAGCAGTGAAGGGCCGCGTGAAGCTTTCTTT
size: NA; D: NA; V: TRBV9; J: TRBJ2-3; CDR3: CASSVTGFSTDTQYF; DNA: TGTGCCAGCAGCGTAACCGGGTTCTCCACAGATACGCAGTATTTT
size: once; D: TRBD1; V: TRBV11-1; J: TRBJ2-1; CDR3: CASSSGGTYNEQFF; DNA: TGTGCCAGCAGCTCAGGGGGAACCTACAATGAGCAGTTCTTC
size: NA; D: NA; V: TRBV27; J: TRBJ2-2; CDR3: CASSPSSSLGELFF; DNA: TGTGCCAGCAGCCCCTCTTCTAGCCTCGGGGAGCTGTTTTTT
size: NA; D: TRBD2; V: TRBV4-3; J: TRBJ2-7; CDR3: CASSQDRAGAYEQYF; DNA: TGCGCCAGCAGCCAAGATCGGGCGGGAGCCTACGAGCAGTACTTC
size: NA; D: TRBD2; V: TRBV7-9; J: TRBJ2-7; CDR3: CASSFAISGSSPVYEQYF; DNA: TGTGCCAGCAGCTTTGCGATTAGCGGGAGCAGTCCCGTCTACGAGCAGTACTTC
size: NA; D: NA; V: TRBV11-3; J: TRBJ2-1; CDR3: CASSFGAGSYNEQFF; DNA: TGTGCCAGCAGCTTCGGGGCGGGGTCCTACAATGAGCAGTTCTTC
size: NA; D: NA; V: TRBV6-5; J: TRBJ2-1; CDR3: CASSYLGQGKFF; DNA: TGTGCCAGCAGTTACCTCGGGCAGGGAAAGTTCTTC
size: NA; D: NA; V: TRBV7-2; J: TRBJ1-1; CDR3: CASITNTEAFF; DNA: TGTGCCAGCATAACGAACACTGAAGCTTTCTTT